Presented here are 29 T cell receptor beta chains from one specimen sequenced in a study of shared clonotypes between healthy human individuals. Only in-frame clones appear in the TCRdb table, and some are missing; sequencing was by immunoSEQ multiplex PCR. The sample contains just over 2,000,000 clones, less than 95% of which appear only once. CD8 cells classed as naive were CD45RO-negative and positively selected for CCR7, excluding terminally differentiated effector memory CD45RA+ cells. Sequencing used naive CD8+ T cells sorted from blood. The receptors here all came from a man aged 18 to 30 in good health.

The chain combines TRBV10-2 with TRBJ1-1, with D possibly TRBD1 on 5 matching bases. Germline V gene data show CDR1 as WSHSY and CDR2 as SAAADI. CDR3 length equals 15 residues. V dropped 5 bases and J dropped 0 bases, with 13 bases sitting between them. The CDR3 loop reads CASSLDILMNTEAFF. The CDR3 DNA reads as TGCGCCAGCAGTTTGGACATCCTCATGAACACTGAAGCTTTCTTT.

Here the CDR3 reads CASEDAMNTEAFF. As DNA, the CDR3 is TGTGCCAGTGAGGACGCCATGAACACTGAAGCTTTCTTT. This chain joins TRBV19 and TRBJ1-1; D unresolved. Germline lookup yields CDR1 LNHDA and CDR2 SQIVND (reference sequence). V lost 8 bases, J lost 0 bases, and 10 bases lay in between. This CDR3 region has 13 residues.

J is TRBJ2-3 and V is TRBV29-1; tentatively, D is TRBD2 (6 bases). Germline CDR1 and CDR2: SQVTM and ANQGSEA. The V and J ends lost 6 bases and 1 base respectively, with 14 bases between them. This CDR3 has 14 residues. The CDR3 DNA reads TGCAGCGTGGCGGGACTCACAGGCACAGATACGCAGTATTTT. Its protein is CSVAGLTGTDTQYF.

The J gene is TRBJ2-7, the V gene TRBV7-9; 9 bases agree with TRBD1. CDR3 length: 16 residues. The germline gives CDR1 SEHNR, CDR2 FQNEAQ (reference sequence). V shed 4 bases, J shed 2 bases, and the junction held 9 bases outside the gene matches. The CDR3: CASSSVTGGGTYEQYF. Here the CDR3 DNA reads TGTGCCAGCAGCTCCGTTACAGGGGGCGGAACCTACGAGCAGTACTTC.

The chain has TRBV28 and TRBJ2-7; unclear D gene. Germline V gene data show CDR1 as MDHEN and CDR2 as SYDVKM. The CDR3 runs to 14 residues. V was cut by 8 bases and J by 0 bases, with 14 bases left in between. CDR3 nucleotide sequence: TGTGCCAGCCTTATGACTGACAACTCCTACGAGCAGTACTTC. Amino acids: CASLMTDNSYEQYF.

This clone was picked up one time. The V call is TRBV2, the J call TRBJ1-1; no reliable D call. The V end was cut by 6 bases, the J end by 4 bases, with 6 bases between. This CDR3 has 11 residues. Germline CDR1 reads SNHLY; CDR2 reads FYNNEI. CDR3 protein: CASSTSTEAFF. The CDR3 nucleotides are TGTGCCAGCAGCACGTCCACTGAAGCTTTCTTT.

This clone appeared once. This chain links TRBV5-5 with TRBJ1-1; D gene unclear. The CDR3 is 13 residues long. Germline CDR1 SGHKS, CDR2 YYEKEE (reference sequence). The ends were cut back, 2 bases at V and 1 base at J, with 6 bases in the middle. The CDR3 spells CASSFPENTEAFF. The CDR3, as DNA: TGTGCCAGCAGCTTCCCCGAGAACACTGAAGCTTTCTTT.

V usage is TRBV7-6 and J usage is TRBJ1-1, with D perhaps TRBD1 (5 bases). This CDR3 has 13 residues. Germline assignment: CDR1 SGHVS and CDR2 FNYEAQ. The V end lost 5 bases, the J end lost 4 bases, and 11 bases lay between the germline ends. The DNA of the CDR3 is TGTGCCAGCAGCGTATTTAGGGGCACTGAAGCTTTCTTT. Translation gives CASSVFRGTEAFF.

This chain connects TRBV5-6 to TRBJ2-7, with TRBD1 as a possible D gene (5 bases). Germline loops: CDR1 SGHDT, CDR2 YYEEEE. The germline V and J ends were trimmed by 2 bases and 2 bases, with 14 bases remaining between them. This CDR3 is built from 15 residues. CDR3 DNA: TGTGCCAGCAGCTTCCAGGGTATACCGGCCTACGAGCAGTACTTC. This gives the protein CASSFQGIPAYEQYF.

The chain links TRBV18 to TRBJ2-7, with a weak D call TRBD1 (5 bases). The germline CDR1 and CDR2 sequences are KGHSH and LQKENI. V was pared by 3 bases and J by 2 bases, with 11 bases between. The CDR3 contains 14 residues. The chain's CDR3 is CASSPKDTTYEQYF. The CDR3 nucleotides read TGTGCCAGCTCACCCAAGGACACAACCTACGAGCAGTACTTC.

Notes on this clone: At the DNA level, this CDR3 is encoded by other sequences in the same sample as well. The V call is TRBV5-6, the J call TRBJ2-5; D is undetermined. V was shortened by 0 bases and J by 1 base, with 7 bases between the two germline ends. The V gene's germline CDR1 is SGHDT and CDR2 YYEEEE. The CDR3 totals 14 residues. The CDR3 protein is CASSLEGSQETQYF. The CDR3 region has the DNA TGTGCCAGCAGCTTGGAAGGTTCCCAAGAGACCCAGTACTTC. Full variable domain (rest looked up from reference TRBV5-6 and TRBJ2-5): DAGVTQSPTHLIKTRGQQVTLRCSPKSGHDTVSWYQQALGQGPQFIFQYYEEEERQRGNFPDRFSGHQFPNYSSELNVNALLLGDSALYLCASSLEGSQETQYFGPGTRLLVL.

This rearrangement joins TRBV27 to TRBJ2-2; 11 positions agree with TRBD2. Germline CDR1 and CDR2: MNHEY and SMNVEV (reference sequence). The CDR3 extends over 19 amino acids. With V trimmed by 4 bases and J by 4 bases, 14 bases remained unmatched. The CDR3 reads CASSSLVDSGRAGTGELFF. The CDR3 coding sequence is TGTGCCAGCAGTTCCCTGGTCGATAGCGGGAGGGCAGGCACCGGGGAGCTGTTTTTT.

About this clone itself: A junction boundary mismatches the germline segment, possibly from a read error. The V gene is TRBV2, the J gene TRBJ2-1; the D gene is possibly TRBD2 (6 bases). Germline CDR1 is SNHLY and CDR2 is FYNNEI. The CDR3 covers 16 residues. The CDR3 spells CASSEGTLGPLDEQFF. CDR3 DNA sequence: TGTGCCAGCAGCGAAGGGACTTTGGGACCACTCGATGAGCAGTTCTTC.

This chain uses TRBV7-2 with TRBJ1-2; 8 bases align to TRBD1. With 5 bases clipped from V and 4 bases from J, the junction kept 9 bases outside the gene matches. This CDR3 has 15 amino acids. Looked up from germline, CDR1 is SGHTA and CDR2 is FQGNSA. The CDR3 coding sequence is TGTGCCAGCAGCGAAAATGGGGACAGGCTCTATGGCTACACCTTC. This encodes CASSENGDRLYGYTF.

This rearrangement joins TRBV7-9 to TRBJ1-2; D might be TRBD1 (5 bases). Germline V CDR1 and CDR2: SEHNR, FQNEAQ (reference sequence). The CDR3 runs 15 residues. Between the trimmed V and J ends, which lost 2 bases and 5 bases, there was a span of 15 bases. The CDR3 sequence: CASSLLDQGRYGYTF. The CDR3 DNA follows: TGTGCCAGCAGCTTATTGGACCAGGGCCGGTATGGCTACACCTTC.

The chain recombines TRBV28 with TRBJ2-2; no definite D call. The CDR3 is made up of 13 amino acids. The V end was cut by 5 bases, the J end by 4 bases, with 8 bases between. CDR1 MDHEN and CDR2 SYDVKM come from the germline V gene. Written as DNA, the CDR3 is TGTGCCAGCAGTCCCCATATCACCGGGGAGCTGTTTTTT. It is translated as CASSPHITGELFF.

This clone was seen a single time. The chain uses TRBV19 and TRBJ1-1; 9 nucleotides agree with TRBD1. This CDR3 contains 14 residues. V was clipped by 3 bases and J by 5 bases; unmatched bases: 4. Germline values: CDR1 LNHDA, CDR2 SQIVND (reference sequence). This CDR3 is CASSMGTGITEAFF. The CDR3 DNA is TGTGCCAGTAGTATGGGGACAGGGATAACTGAAGCTTTCTTT.

A word on this clone: An end of the junction differs from the germline gene, which may be a read error. The chain joins TRBV7-7 to TRBJ2-7, with D unclear. Germline CDR1 reads SSHAT; CDR2 reads FNYEAQ (reference sequence). CDR3 length: 16 residues. CDR3 DNA: TGTGCTAGCAGCCCTGAGTTCGGGTTGCGGACCTACGAGCAGTACTTC. Translated, it gives CASSPEFGLRTYEQYF. The whole variable domain, filled in from reference TRBV7-7 and TRBJ2-7, reads GAGVSQSPRYKVTKRGQDVTLRCDPISSHATLYWYQQALGQGPEFLTYFNYEAQPDKSGLPSDRFSAERPEGSISTLTIQRTEQRDSAMYRCASSPEFGLRTYEQYFGPGTRLTVT.

The V call is TRBV19, the J call TRBJ1-1; 10 bases fit TRBD1. Germline values: CDR1 LNHDA, CDR2 SQIVND (reference sequence). V was pared by 8 bases and J by 7 bases, with 10 bases of the junction left unmatched. This CDR3 has 14 amino acids. CDR3 region: CASSDRGHFVEAFF. The CDR3 DNA follows: TGTGCCAGTTCCGACAGGGGGCATTTTGTTGAAGCTTTCTTT.

The V call is TRBV19, the J call TRBJ2-5; the D gene could be TRBD1 or TRBD2 (5 bases each). Per the germline V gene, CDR1 is LNHDA and CDR2 is SQIVND (reference sequence). The CDR3 is 15 residues long. Deletions cut 3 bases from V and 4 bases from J, with 15 bases between. The CDR3 loop reads CASSMGTVDRETQYF. CDR3 sequence (DNA): TGTGCCAGTAGTATGGGGACCGTCGATCGAGAGACCCAGTACTTC.

On this clone itself: This specimen includes other DNA sequences encoding the same CDR3. The rearrangement links TRBV7-8 to TRBJ1-3; tentative D call: TRBD1 (6 bases). The CDR3 loop spans 16 amino acids. The V end was cut by 5 bases, the J end by 4 bases, with 18 bases between. Germline V gene sequence: CDR1 SGHVS, CDR2 FQNEAQ. CDR3 loop: CASSPLTGGSGNTIYF. DNA for the CDR3: TGTGCCAGCAGCCCTCTCACGGGGGGCTCCGGAAACACCATATATTTT.

The rearrangement joins TRBV7-9 to TRBJ2-3, with D perhaps matching TRBD2 (6 bases). The CDR3 runs 15 residues. V was pared by 0 bases and J by 4 bases, with 11 bases between. The germline gives CDR1 SEHNR, CDR2 FQNEAQ (reference sequence). Here the CDR3 DNA reads TGTGCCAGCAGCTTAGCGCGGGGAGTGTCAGATACGCAGTATTTT. As protein: CASSLARGVSDTQYF.

V and J are TRBV9 and TRBJ1-5, with TRBD1 matching over 7 bases. The V and J ends lost 0 bases and 0 bases, in that order; junction bases with no gene match: 6. Germline V lookup: CDR1 SGDLS, CDR2 YYNGEE. The CDR3 totals 17 residues. The CDR3 loop reads CASSVEGGHYSNQPQHF. In DNA, the CDR3 is TGTGCCAGCAGCGTAGAAGGGGGCCACTATAGCAATCAGCCCCAGCATTTT.

The chain recombines TRBV29-1 with TRBJ2-2; 8 nucleotides line up with TRBD1. This CDR3 has 13 residues. After removal of 7 bases from V and 4 bases from J, the junction contained 5 bases not matched to a gene. Germline CDR1 SQVTM, CDR2 ANQGSEA. The CDR3 region has the DNA TGCAGCGGCACAGGGGGGCTCACCGGGGAGCTGTTTTTT. It specifies CSGTGGLTGELFF.

The chain is built from TRBV11-2 and TRBJ1-2, with a tentative D call TRBD1 (5 bases). Germline CDR1 reads SGHAT; CDR2 reads FQNNGV. The CDR3 has 17 amino acids. Trimming cost V 0 bases and J 8 bases, with 22 bases left between them. CDR3 region: CASSLDPSSGVLVGYTF. For the CDR3, the DNA is TGTGCCAGCAGCTTAGATCCCAGCTCGGGGGTCTTAGTCGGCTACACCTTC.

The chain employs TRBV4-1 and TRBJ1-5, with 9 bases identical to TRBD1. Germline assignment: CDR1 MGHRA and CDR2 YSYEKL. The CDR3 contains 15 residues. The V segment lost 0 bases and the J segment 5 bases; nucleotides outside the gene matches: 2. The CDR3 nucleotides read TGCGCCAGCAGCCAAGAAGGGACAGGGTATCAGCCCCAGCATTTT. This sequence encodes CASSQEGTGYQPQHF.

This chain uses TRBV27 with TRBJ2-7, with 8 bases identical to TRBD2. Per the germline V gene, CDR1 is MNHEY and CDR2 is SMNVEV (reference sequence). CDR3 length: 16 residues. The ends lost 6 bases at V and 7 bases at J; junction bases unmatched: 17. The CDR3 sequence is CASSPQPGLGYGEQYF. The CDR3 coding sequence is TGTGCCAGCAGCCCCCAACCGGGACTAGGCTACGGGGAGCAGTACTTC.

The chain uses TRBV6-1 and TRBJ1-3, with D perhaps matching TRBD1 (6 bases). Trimming removed 3 bases from V and 2 bases from J, with 14 bases in between. This CDR3 has 16 amino acids. The V gene's germline CDR1 is MNHNS and CDR2 SASEGT. CDR3: CASSEWDTRAGNTIYF. CDR3 nucleotide sequence: TGTGCCAGCAGTGAGTGGGACACCAGGGCTGGAAACACCATATATTTT.

The V and J genes are TRBV2 and TRBJ2-3, with TRBD2 as a possible D gene (6 bases). Trimming removed 2 bases at V and 4 bases at J, with 13 bases between. The CDR3 runs to 15 residues. Germline CDR1 and CDR2: SNHLY and FYNNEI. CDR3 DNA sequence: TGTGCCAGCAGTGAACTAGGCGGGACGGCAGATACGCAGTATTTT. It translates to CASSELGGTADTQYF.